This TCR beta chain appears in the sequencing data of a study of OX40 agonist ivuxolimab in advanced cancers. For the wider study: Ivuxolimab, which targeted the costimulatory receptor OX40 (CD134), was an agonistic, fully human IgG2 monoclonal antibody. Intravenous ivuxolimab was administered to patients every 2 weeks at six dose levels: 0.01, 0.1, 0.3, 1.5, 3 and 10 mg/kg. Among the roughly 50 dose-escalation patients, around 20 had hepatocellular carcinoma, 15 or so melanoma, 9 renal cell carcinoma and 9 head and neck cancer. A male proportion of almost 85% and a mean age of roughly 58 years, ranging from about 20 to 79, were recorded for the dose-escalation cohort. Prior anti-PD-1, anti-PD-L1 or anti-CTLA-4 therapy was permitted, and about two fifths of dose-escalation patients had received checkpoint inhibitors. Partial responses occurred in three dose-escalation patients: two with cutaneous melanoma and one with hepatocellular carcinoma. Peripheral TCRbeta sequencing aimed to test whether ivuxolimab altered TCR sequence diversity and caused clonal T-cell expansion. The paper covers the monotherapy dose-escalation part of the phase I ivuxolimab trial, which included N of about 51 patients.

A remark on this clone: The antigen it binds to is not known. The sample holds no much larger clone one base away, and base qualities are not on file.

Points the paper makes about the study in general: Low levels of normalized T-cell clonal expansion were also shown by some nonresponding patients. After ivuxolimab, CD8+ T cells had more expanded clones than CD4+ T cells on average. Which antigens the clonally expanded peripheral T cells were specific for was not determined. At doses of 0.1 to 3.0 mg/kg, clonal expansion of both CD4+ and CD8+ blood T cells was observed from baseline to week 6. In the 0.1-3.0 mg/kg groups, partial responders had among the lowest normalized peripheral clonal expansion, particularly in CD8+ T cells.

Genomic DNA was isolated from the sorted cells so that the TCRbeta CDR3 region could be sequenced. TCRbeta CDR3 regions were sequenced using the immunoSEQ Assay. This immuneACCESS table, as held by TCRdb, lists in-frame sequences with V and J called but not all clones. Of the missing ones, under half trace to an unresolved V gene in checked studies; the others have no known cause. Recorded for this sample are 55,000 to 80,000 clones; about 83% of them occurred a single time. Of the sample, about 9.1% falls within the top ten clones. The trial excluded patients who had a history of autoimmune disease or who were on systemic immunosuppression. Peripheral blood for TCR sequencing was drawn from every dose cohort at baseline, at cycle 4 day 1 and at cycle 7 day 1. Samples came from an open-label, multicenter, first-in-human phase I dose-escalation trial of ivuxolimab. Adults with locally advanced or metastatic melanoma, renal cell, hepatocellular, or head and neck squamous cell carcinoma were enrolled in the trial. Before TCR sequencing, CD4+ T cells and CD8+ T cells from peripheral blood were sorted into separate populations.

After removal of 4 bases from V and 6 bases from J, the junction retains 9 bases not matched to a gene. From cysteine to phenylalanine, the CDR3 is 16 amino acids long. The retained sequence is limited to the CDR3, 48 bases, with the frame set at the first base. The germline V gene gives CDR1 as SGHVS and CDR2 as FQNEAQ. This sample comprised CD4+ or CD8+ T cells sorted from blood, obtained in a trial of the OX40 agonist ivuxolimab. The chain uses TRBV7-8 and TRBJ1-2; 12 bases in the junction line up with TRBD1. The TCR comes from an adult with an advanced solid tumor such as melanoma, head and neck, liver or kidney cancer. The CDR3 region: CASSSRDRGRENGYTF. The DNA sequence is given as TGTGCCAGCAGCTCCCGGGACAGGGGGCGGGAGAATGGCTACACCTTC.